These T cell receptor beta chains were read from a single sample in a study of cytomegalovirus exposure and HLA in healthy donors. Generated by immunoSEQ multiplex PCR, the TCRdb table keeps only in-frame clones and is missing some. This sample carries around 150,000 clones, around 77% of them seen once, and the ten largest clones take roughly 2%. The sequenced sample was PBMCs. The source is a man aged 25-45 years in good health and CMV-seronegative. The CDR3 runs from the conserved cysteine through the conserved F or W. Fields, in order: J gene, V gene, D gene, clone size, CDR3 protein, CDR3 DNA. A D gene is named only where the DNA matches it firmly. Some rows have no size entry. The others give once, few or many, or a class for an expanded clone.

TRBJ1-3 TRBV4-2 NA NA CASSTDRSVPSGNTIYF TGTGCCAGCAGCACCGACAGGAGCGTTCCCTCTGGAAACACCATATATTTT
TRBJ2-3 TRBV29-1 TRBD2 NA CSVEPLAGDGTDTQYF TGCAGCGTTGAGCCCCTAGCGGGAGACGGCACAGATACGCAGTATTTT
TRBJ2-3 TRBV7-6 TRBD2 once CASRENSGRATDTQYF TGTGCCAGCAGGGAAAATAGCGGGAGGGCCACAGATACGCAGTATTTT
TRBJ2-2 TRBV4-2 TRBD2 NA CASSQRLAGVGYTGELFF TGTGCCAGCAGCCAGCGCCTAGCGGGAGTAGGGTACACCGGGGAGCTGTTTTTT
TRBJ2-7 TRBV29-1 NA few CSVVRQVGHEQYF TGCAGCGTTGTAAGACAGGTCGGGCACGAGCAGTACTTC
TRBJ1-5 TRBV6-5 TRBD1 NA CASSRQGGNQPQHF TGTGCCAGCAGCCGACAGGGTGGCAATCAGCCCCAGCATTTT
TRBJ2-3 TRBV27 TRBD2 few CASSLLTSGRRGDTQYF TGTGCCAGCAGTTTATTAACTAGCGGGAGGAGAGGGGATACGCAGTATTTT
TRBJ1-2 TRBV6-1 NA NA CASSEARGWYGYTF TGTGCCAGCAGTGAAGCCAGGGGTTGGTATGGCTACACCTTC
TRBJ2-1 TRBV10-1 TRBD1 NA CASSRDRGRDEQFF TGCGCCAGCAGCCGGGACAGGGGAAGAGATGAGCAGTTCTTC
TRBJ2-7 TRBV5-1 NA few CASSLSDIYEQYF TGCGCCAGCAGCTTGTCGGACATCTACGAGCAGTACTTC
TRBJ1-2 TRBV5-5 NA NA CASSLAPRGGLYGYTF TGTGCCAGCAGCTTGGCCCCCAGGGGCGGACTCTATGGCTACACCTTC
TRBJ2-1 TRBV27 NA few CASSRMAHNEQFF TGTGCCAGCAGTCGTATGGCCCACAATGAGCAGTTCTTC
TRBJ2-3 TRBV10-1 TRBD2 NA CATTDGRTSDTQYF TGCGCCACCACGGACGGGAGGACATCAGATACGCAGTATTTT
TRBJ1-4 TRBV6-1 TRBD1 NA CASSEIGGSDEKLFF TGTGCCAGCAGTGAAATAGGGGGCAGTGACGAAAAACTGTTTTTT